What follows are 23 T cell receptor beta chains derived from one specimen sequenced in a study of tumor-infiltrating lymphocytes in primary liver carcinoma. Co-extraction yielded RNA and DNA from around 20-30 mg of unsorted bulk tissue. The researchers produced TCR beta cDNA from approximately 550 ng total RNA with a constant-region primer. Each TCR beta library was derived from three nested multiplex PCR rounds that employed slightly modified ARM-PCR. With TRBV1-TRBV30 forward primers and a C-beta reverse primer, the first two PCR rounds were run for approximately 9 cycles each. TCRdb ran MiXCR on the multiplex PCR reads and lists one entry per CDR3 protein. The table includes 80,000 or so distinct CDR3 sequences, approximately 69% detected once. Sample: tumor-adjacent normal liver tissue. The receptor set was obtained from a man aged 35-49 years with primary liver carcinoma and hepatitis B virus infection.

As to this clonotype: With a much larger clone just one base away, this may be a read error. The chain uses TRBV20-1 and TRBJ2-5, with D possibly being TRBD1 or TRBD2 (6 bases each). This CDR3 is 14 amino acids long. Trimming removed 6 bases from V and 5 bases from J, with 19 bases in between. CDR1 is DFQATT, CDR2 SNEGSKA, per germline (reference sequence). CDR3 residues: CSALLGGGWETQYF. The CDR3 bases are TGCAGTGCGTTACTAGGGGGAGGTTGGGAGACCCAGTACTTC.

For this clonotype: The CDR3 does not end in the conserved phenylalanine or tryptophan, so this is likely a read error. The chain uses TRBV7-9 and TRBJ2-5; possible D gene TRBD1, 5 bases. Trimming shortened V by 9 bases and J by 9 bases, and 20 bases separated the two germline ends. Germline V CDR1 and CDR2: SEHNR, FQNEAQ (reference sequence). The CDR3 length is 13 residues. The CDR3 sequence is CASTATESWAQYY. The CDR3 DNA sequence: TGTGCCAGTACCGCGACAGAGTCTTGGGCCCAGTACTAC.

A word on this clonotype: A read error is possible here, since a much larger clone lies one base away. The chain has TRBV28 and TRBJ2-1; 10 bases are a match to TRBD2. The CDR3 extends over 17 amino acids. The V gene's germline CDR1 is MDHEN and CDR2 SYDVKM. The DNA of the CDR3 is TGTGTCAGCAGTCCCCTCTCTAGCGGGGGTTCCTACAATGAGCAGTTCTTC. Its protein product is CVSSPLSSGGSYNEQFF.

This clonotype was seen repeatedly, ten times or more. J is TRBJ2-1 and V is TRBV11-1; no firm D call. This CDR3 spans 16 amino acids. CDR1 and CDR2 from the germline V gene are SGHAT and FQDESV (reference sequence). Between the trimmed V and J ends, which lost 5 bases and 0 bases, there was a span of 14 bases. Written as DNA, the CDR3 is TGTGCCAGCAGCCTCCGGGTGGCGGACTCCTACAATGAGCAGTTCTTC. This sequence encodes CASSLRVADSYNEQFF.

This clonotype has ten or more counts. At one end, the junction sequence differs from germline, possibly due to a read error. This chain joins TRBV28 and TRBJ2-7, with 9 bases aligning to TRBD1. The CDR3 covers 15 residues. From germline, CDR1 is MDHEN and CDR2 SYDVKM. CDR3 amino acids: CASSLGGQGSSEQYF. CDR3 sequence (DNA): TGTGCCAGCAGTTTGGGGGGACAGGGCTCCTCCGAGCAGTACTTC.

Note on this clonotype: A much larger clone is a single base away; this may be a read error. This chain joins TRBV5-1 and TRBJ2-3, with TRBD1 as a possible D gene (6 bases). From germline, CDR1 is SGHRS and CDR2 YFSETQ. With 0 bases removed from V and 4 bases from J, the gap between germline ends came to 12 bases. This CDR3 spans 15 amino acids. DNA for the CDR3: TGCGCCAGCAGCTTGGAAGGGGGAAACCCAGATACGCAGTATTTT. Translating gives CASSLEGGNPDTQYF.

The chain links TRBV6-5 to TRBJ2-2; D remains unclear. V was pared by 2 bases and J by 3 bases, with 7 bases between. The CDR3 has 14 residues. CDR1 and CDR2 (germline): MNHEY, SVGAGI. CDR3 sequence (DNA): TGTGCCAGCAGTTACATGGCGGACACCGGGGAGCTGTTTTTT. Protein product: CASSYMADTGELFF.

This chain uses TRBV18 with TRBJ1-3, with 7 bases fitting TRBD1. CDR3 length: 17 amino acids. Germline V gene data show CDR1 as KGHSH and CDR2 as LQKENI. V lost 5 bases and J lost 0; bases outside the gene matches: 10. The CDR3 region is CASSTSTGQYSGNTIYF. CDR3 bases: TGTGCCAGCTCAACGTCGACGGGACAGTACTCTGGAAACACCATATATTTT. The whole variable domain, filled in from reference TRBV18 and TRBJ1-3, reads NAGVMQNPRHLVRRRGQEARLRCSPMKGHSHVYWYRQLPEEGLKFMVYLQKENIIDESGMPKERFSAEFPKEGPSILRIQQVVRGDSAAYFCASSTSTGQYSGNTIYFGEGSWLTVV.

This rearrangement joins TRBV29-1 to TRBJ2-1; 9 bases line up with TRBD2. The germline CDR1 and CDR2 sequences are SQVTM and ANQGSEA. This CDR3 is built from 13 residues. With 7 bases clipped from V and 8 bases from J, the junction kept 9 bases outside the gene matches. CDR3 amino acids: CSETSGKLYEQFF. Here the CDR3 DNA reads TGCAGCGAGACTAGCGGAAAGCTCTATGAGCAGTTCTTC.

As concerns this clonotype: One end of the junction fails to match germline, which may point to a read error. The chain carries TRBV11-1 and TRBJ2-4, with TRBD2 matching 8 bases. This CDR3 comprises 17 residues. Per germline, CDR1 SGHAT and CDR2 FQDESV (reference sequence). In nucleotides, the CDR3 is TGTGCCAGCAGCTTTCCCGGGAATAGCGGGACCAATAACACTCAGTACTTC. Translation gives CASSFPGNSGTNNTQYF.

Only a few counts were recorded for this clonotype. The chain joins TRBV20-1 to TRBJ1-1; TRBD1 is a possible D gene (5 bases). The CDR3 is 14 amino acids. CDR1 DFQATT and CDR2 SNEGSKA come from the germline V gene (reference sequence). The V and J ends lost 3 bases and 0 bases respectively, with 11 bases between them. The CDR3 spells CSASRVVVNTEAFF. The CDR3 region has the DNA TGCAGTGCTAGCAGGGTGGTCGTGAACACTGAAGCTTTCTTT.

As concerns this clonotype: Sequence at one end of the junction differs from germline and may be a read error. The chain couples TRBV6-1 to TRBJ2-3; a weak D match, TRBD1 (5 bases). Germline values: CDR1 MNHNS, CDR2 SASEGT. The CDR3 loop spans 12 amino acids. The CDR3 protein is CASSIGVDMQYF. The CDR3 nucleotides read TGTGCCAGCTCAATAGGGGTAGATATGCAGTATTTT.

Turning to this clonotype: The missing conserved phenylalanine or tryptophan at the end of this CDR3 makes a read error likely. V usage is TRBV12-3 or TRBV12-4 and J usage is TRBJ1-2, with 7 nucleotides matching TRBD1. The CDR3 extends over 13 amino acids. The V gene end was trimmed by 6 bases and the J gene end by 8 bases; junction bases not matched to a gene: 9. In DNA form, the CDR3 reads TGTGCCAGCAGGGACAGGACAGGAGGAGGCTACACCTTA. This translates into CASRDRTGGGYTL.

This chain links TRBV6-1 with TRBJ2-1, with D perhaps TRBD1 (5 bases). This CDR3 has 12 amino acids. Germline V gives CDR1 MNHNS, CDR2 SASEGT. V lost 5 bases and J lost 13, with 15 bases in between. The CDR3 nucleotides are TGTGCCAGCAGTTCGACAGTGGCTGATCAGTTCTTC. Its protein product is CASSSTVADQFF.

A word on this clonotype: A read error may be the cause here, since a much bigger clone is one base away. The chain joins TRBV12-3 or TRBV12-4 to TRBJ2-3; tentative D call: TRBD2 (6 bases). The ends were cut back, 6 bases at V and 5 bases at J, with 15 bases in the middle. CDR3 length: 14 amino acids. CDR3 protein: CASSTSRRKDTQYF. The DNA of the CDR3 is TGTGCCAGCAGCACTAGCAGGCGCAAAGATACGCAGTATTTT.

As to this clonotype: One end of the junction does not line up with germline, which may come from a read error. The V and J genes are TRBV7-9 and TRBJ2-5; tentatively, D is TRBD2 (5 bases). Germline V gene lookup returns CDR1 SEHNR and CDR2 FQNEAQ (reference sequence). The CDR3 length is 14 residues. CDR3 sequence (DNA): TGTACCAGCAGCTTCGAAATGCGGGTGGAGACCCTGTACTTC. Translating gives CTSSFEMRVETLYF. Together with reference TRBV7-9 and TRBJ2-5, the CDR3 gives the full variable domain: DTGVSQNPRHKITKRGQNVTFRCDPISEHNRLYWYRQTLGQGPEFLTYFQNEAQLEKSRLLSDRFSAERPKGSFSTLEIQRTEQGDSAMYLCTSSFEMRVETLYFGPGTRLLVL.

About this clonotype: A much larger clone is a single base away; this may be a read error. V gene TRBV7-8 combines with J gene TRBJ1-2; D not resolved. Germline V gene lookup returns CDR1 SGHVS and CDR2 FQNEAQ. Trimming removed 0 bases at V and 13 bases at J, with 24 bases between. CDR3 size: 16 residues. For the CDR3, the DNA is TGTGCCAGCAGCTTAGCGGGCCGACGGGGAAGCTATAGCTGCACCTTC. This sequence encodes CASSLAGRRGSYSCTF.

This sequence joins TRBV5-6 and TRBJ2-5; D might be TRBD2 (6 bases). The CDR3 contains 14 residues. Trimming removed 0 bases at V and 4 bases at J, with 10 bases between. Germline-derived CDR1 and CDR2 are SGHDT and YYEEEE. For the CDR3, the DNA is TGTGCCAGCAGCTTGGGGGGGGTTAGAGAGACCCAGTACTTC. Translated: CASSLGGVRETQYF.

As to this clonotype: A read error may produce the germline difference seen at one junction end. The V and J genes are TRBV7-8 and TRBJ2-1; D is possibly TRBD2 (5 bases). Germline V lookup: CDR1 SGHVS, CDR2 FQNEAQ. This CDR3 has 18 amino acids. The CDR3 reads CASSPLGGSALSYNERFF. CDR3 bases: TGCGCCAGCAGCCCGCTTGGAGGCTCAGCGCTCTCCTACAATGAGCGGTTCTTC.

To note about this clonotype: A much larger clone lies a single base off, so this may be a read error. V usage is TRBV21-1 and J usage is TRBJ1-5. TRBV21-1 represents a pseudogene. The CDR3 covers 18 residues. The CDR3 DNA is TGTGCCAGCAGCAAAGCGCTTTTTTGTGGAGCTAGCAATCAGCCCCAGCATTTT. It yields the protein CASSKALFCGASNQPQHF.

Concerning this clonotype: Germline and junction disagree at one end, which may indicate a read error. The chain employs TRBV29-1 and TRBJ2-7, with 9 bases matching TRBD1. This CDR3 has 14 residues. CDR1 is SQVTM, CDR2 ANQGSEA, per germline. CDR3: CSLQVTGGEGERYF. The CDR3 DNA reads as TGCAGCCTACAAGTTACAGGGGGCGAGGGCGAGCGGTACTTC.

The chain recombines TRBV4-3 with TRBJ1-6; 10 bases fit TRBD1. Germline CDR1 LGHNA, CDR2 YSLEER. The CDR3 totals 16 residues. The trim removed 9 bases at V and 7 bases at J, leaving 12 bases unmatched. The CDR3 DNA follows: TGCGCCAGAAGCTCCAGGGACAGGGGAAGGAATTCACCCCTCCACTTT. Protein product: CARSSRDRGRNSPLHF.

In the case of this clonotype: No conserved phenylalanine or tryptophan is present at the end of the CDR3, so a read error is the likely explanation. The J gene is TRBJ1-6, the V gene TRBV12-3 or TRBV12-4, with D possibly TRBD1 on 5 matching bases. Trimming removed 10 bases at V and 7 bases at J, with 14 bases between. The CDR3 is 13 amino acids. This CDR3 reads CANPLGGNSPLHY. The CDR3 DNA sequence: TGTGCCAACCCATTGGGGGGGAATTCACCCCTCCACTAT.